Shown below are 12 T cell receptor beta chains from a single sample sequenced in a study of blood T cell repertoires in COVID-19. Sequencing was performed with immunoSEQ multiplex PCR; in TCRdb, only in-frame clones are kept and a portion is missing. In the table there are about 62,000 clones, around 91% of which are singletons. Sequenced sample: peripheral blood. All receptors come from a woman in her fifties or sixties with COVID-19, enrolled during active disease.

The chain carries TRBV5-1 and TRBJ2-7, with 7 positions matching TRBD1. Germline V gene lookup returns CDR1 SGHRS and CDR2 YFSETQ. The CDR3 has 13 residues. Unmatched junction bases numbered 8, after V lost 4 bases and J lost 7 bases. CDR3 in amino acids: CASSGTGVREQYF. Written as DNA, the CDR3 is TGCGCCAGCAGCGGCACAGGGGTGAGAGAGCAGTACTTC.

DNA for the CDR3: TGTGCCAGTAGGCACCGCGGGCAGGTTGCCTACGAGCAGTACTTC. It yields the protein CASRHRGQVAYEQYF. The chain combines TRBV19 with TRBJ2-7; tentatively, D is TRBD2 (5 bases). The germline CDR1 and CDR2 sequences are LNHDA and SQIVND (reference sequence). Trimming removed 6 bases at V and 2 bases at J, with 17 bases between. The CDR3 totals 15 residues.

Comments on this clone: Germline is not matched at one junction end, which may reflect a read error. CDR3 region: CASSETGRGHDF. CDR3 sequence (DNA): TGTGCCAGCAGTGAAACAGGGAGGGGCCACGACTTC. V gene TRBV2 combines with J gene TRBJ1-2; possible D gene TRBD1, 6 bases. Germline V gene lookup returns CDR1 SNHLY and CDR2 FYNNEI. CDR3 length equals 12 residues.

The genes are TRBV15 and TRBJ2-5, with 10 bases fitting TRBD1. V shed 4 bases and J 3 bases; nucleotides not matched to a gene: 14. Germline-derived CDR1 and CDR2 are LNHNV and YYDKDF (reference sequence). The CDR3 runs 18 residues. CDR3 nucleotides: TGTGCCACCAGCACTCCGACAGGGGGCTCACCTCTCAAAGAGACCCAGTACTTC. The encoded protein is CATSTPTGGSPLKETQYF.

The chain recombines TRBV30 with TRBJ1-2; weak D call: TRBD1 (5 bases). The CDR3 is made up of 12 amino acids. CDR1 and CDR2 from the germline V gene are GTSNPN and SVGIG (reference sequence). Trimming removed 8 bases from V and 3 bases from J, with 13 bases in between. Written as DNA, the CDR3 is TGTGCCCACTTCTGGGGGGACTATGGCTACACCTTC. This gives the protein CAHFWGDYGYTF.

The V and J genes are TRBV5-1 and TRBJ1-2; 10 bases agree with TRBD1. Germline CDR1 and CDR2: SGHRS and YFSETQ. Losses at the gene ends were 7 bases for V and 2 bases for J; bases not matched to a gene: 11. The CDR3 is 16 amino acids. The CDR3 protein is CASHRVPGQGNYGYTF. The CDR3 nucleotides read TGCGCCAGCCATAGGGTACCGGGACAGGGGAACTATGGCTACACCTTC. Drawing the rest from reference TRBV5-1 and TRBJ1-2, the complete variable domain is KAGVTQTPRYLIKTRGQQVTLSCSPISGHRSVSWYQQTPGQGLQFLFEYFSETQRNKGNFPGRFSGRQFSNSRSEMNVSTLELGDSALYLCASHRVPGQGNYGYTFGSGTRLTVV.

The chain uses TRBV19 and TRBJ1-2; tentatively, D is TRBD1 (6 bases). V was cut by 0 bases and J by 0 bases, with 11 bases left in between. This CDR3 comprises 16 residues. Looked up from germline, CDR1 is LNHDA and CDR2 is SQIVND (reference sequence). The CDR3 reads CASSIDVRGANYGYTF. The CDR3 DNA reads as TGTGCCAGTAGTATAGACGTCAGGGGAGCTAACTATGGCTACACCTTC. The whole variable domain, remainder taken from reference TRBV19 and TRBJ1-2, is DGGITQSPKYLFRKEGQNVTLSCEQNLNHDAMYWYRQDPGQGLRLIYYSQIVNDFQKGDIAEGYSVSREKKESFPLTVTSAQKNPTAFYLCASSIDVRGANYGYTFGSGTRLTVV.

CDR3 sequence (DNA): TGTGCCAGCAGCTTGGCTGGGACACCTTTCTACGAGCAGTACTTC. Residues: CASSLAGTPFYEQYF. The V call is TRBV5-4, the J call TRBJ2-7, with a tentative D call TRBD1 (6 bases). CDR3 length: 15 amino acids. V was clipped by 0 bases and J by 3 bases, with 13 bases between them. Germline V lookup: CDR1 SGHNT, CDR2 YYREEE (reference sequence). The full variable domain, its missing parts supplied by reference TRBV5-4 and TRBJ2-7, is ETGVTQSPTHLIKTRGQQVTLRCSSQSGHNTVSWYQQALGQGPQFIFQYYREEENGRGNFPPRFSGLQFPNYSSELNVNALELDDSALYLCASSLAGTPFYEQYFGPGTRLTVT.

The gene calls are TRBV4-3 and TRBJ1-2; D is perhaps TRBD1 (5 bases). The V gene's germline CDR1 is LGHNA and CDR2 YSLEER. The CDR3 covers 13 residues. V was trimmed by 5 bases and J by 3 bases, leaving 10 bases between them. Here the CDR3 reads CASSKDTDYGYTF. In DNA form, the CDR3 reads TGCGCCAGCAGCAAGGACACGGACTATGGCTACACCTTC.

This clone appeared a single time. This rearrangement joins TRBV19 to TRBJ1-5, with TRBD1 as a possible D gene (5 bases). This CDR3 spans 15 amino acids. Germline V lookup: CDR1 LNHDA, CDR2 SQIVND (reference sequence). With 3 bases removed from V and 3 bases from J, the gap between germline ends came to 12 bases. This CDR3 reads CASSMVQGTNQPQHF. The CDR3 DNA is TGTGCCAGTAGTATGGTCCAGGGTACCAATCAGCCCCAGCATTTT.

The CDR3 coding sequence is TGCAGCGTTGGCGGACAGAAGAACACTGAAGCTTTCTTT. Its translation is CSVGGQKNTEAFF. The chain links TRBV29-1 to TRBJ1-1; D perhaps matches TRBD1 (6 bases). This CDR3 contains 13 residues. In germline, CDR1 is SQVTM, CDR2 ANQGSEA. Trimming took 4 bases from V and 1 from J, leaving 10 bases between them.

The V and J genes are TRBV5-1 and TRBJ2-1; 11 positions match TRBD2. CDR1 SGHRS and CDR2 YFSETQ come from the germline V gene. CDR3 length: 20 residues. V was clipped by 3 bases and J by 0 bases; unmatched bases: 14. The CDR3: CASSSPSSGRALSSYNEQFF. CDR3 in DNA: TGCGCCAGCAGCTCTCCAAGTAGCGGGAGGGCCCTGAGCTCCTACAATGAGCAGTTCTTC.